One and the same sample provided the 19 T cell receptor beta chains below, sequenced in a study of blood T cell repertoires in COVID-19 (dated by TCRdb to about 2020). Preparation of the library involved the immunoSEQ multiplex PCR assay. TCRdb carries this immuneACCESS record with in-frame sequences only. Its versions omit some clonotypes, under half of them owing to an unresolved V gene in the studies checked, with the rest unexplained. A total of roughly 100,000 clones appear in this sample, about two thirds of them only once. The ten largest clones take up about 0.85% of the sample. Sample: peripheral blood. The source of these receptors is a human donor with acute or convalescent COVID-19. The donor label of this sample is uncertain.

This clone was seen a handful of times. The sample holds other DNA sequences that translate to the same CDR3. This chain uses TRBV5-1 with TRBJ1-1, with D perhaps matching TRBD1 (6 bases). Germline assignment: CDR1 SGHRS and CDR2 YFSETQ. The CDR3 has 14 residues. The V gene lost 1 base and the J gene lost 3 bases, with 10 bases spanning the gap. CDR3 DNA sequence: TGCGCCAGCAGCTTGACAGGGTATGACACTGAAGCTTTCTTT. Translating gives CASSLTGYDTEAFF.

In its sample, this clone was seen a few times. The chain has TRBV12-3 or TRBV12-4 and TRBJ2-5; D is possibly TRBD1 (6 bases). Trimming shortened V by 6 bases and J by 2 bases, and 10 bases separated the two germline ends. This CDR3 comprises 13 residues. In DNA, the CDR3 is TGTGCCAGCAGAAGGACAGAACAAGAGACCCAGTACTTC. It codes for CASRRTEQETQYF.

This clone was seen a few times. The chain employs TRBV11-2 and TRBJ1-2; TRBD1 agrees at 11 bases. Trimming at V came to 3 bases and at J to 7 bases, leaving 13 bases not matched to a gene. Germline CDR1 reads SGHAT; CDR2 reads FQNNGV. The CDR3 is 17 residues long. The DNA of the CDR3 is TGTGCCAGCAGCTTTGCCCCTCGAGGACAGGGGGCTCGTGGCTACACCTTC. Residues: CASSFAPRGQGARGYTF.

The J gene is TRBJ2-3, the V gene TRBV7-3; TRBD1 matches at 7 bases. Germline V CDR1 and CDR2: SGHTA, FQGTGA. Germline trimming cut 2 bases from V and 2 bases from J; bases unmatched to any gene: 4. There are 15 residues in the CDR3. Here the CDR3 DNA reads TGTGCCAGCAGCTTAGGGGGACAGATCACAGATACGCAGTATTTT. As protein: CASSLGGQITDTQYF.

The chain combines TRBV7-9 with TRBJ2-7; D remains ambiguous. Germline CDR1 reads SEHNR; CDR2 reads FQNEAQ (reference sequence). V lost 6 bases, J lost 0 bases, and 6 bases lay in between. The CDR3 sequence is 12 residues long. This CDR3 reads CASRADSYEQYF. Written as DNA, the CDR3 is TGTGCCAGCAGGGCTGACTCCTACGAGCAGTACTTC.

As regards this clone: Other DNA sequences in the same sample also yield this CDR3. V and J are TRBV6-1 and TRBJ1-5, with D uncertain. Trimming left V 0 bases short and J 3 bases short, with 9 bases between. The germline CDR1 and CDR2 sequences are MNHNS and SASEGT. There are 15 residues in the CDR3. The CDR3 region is CASSEAWAVNQPQHF. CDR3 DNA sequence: TGTGCCAGCAGTGAAGCCTGGGCAGTCAATCAGCCCCAGCATTTT.

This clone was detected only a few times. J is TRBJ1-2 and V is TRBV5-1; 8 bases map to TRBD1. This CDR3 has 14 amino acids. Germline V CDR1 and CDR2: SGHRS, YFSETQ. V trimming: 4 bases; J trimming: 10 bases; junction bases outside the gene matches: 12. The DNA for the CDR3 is TGCGCCAGCAGCCGTCCGGGACAGGAGGGACACTACACCTTC. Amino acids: CASSRPGQEGHYTF.

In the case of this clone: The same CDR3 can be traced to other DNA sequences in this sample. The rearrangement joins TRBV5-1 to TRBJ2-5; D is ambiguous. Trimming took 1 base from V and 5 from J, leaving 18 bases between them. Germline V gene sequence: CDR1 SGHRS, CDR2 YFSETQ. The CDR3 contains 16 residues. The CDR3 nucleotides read TGCGCCAGCAGCTTGCCCCGGGTGGTGTTTCAGGAGACCCAGTACTTC. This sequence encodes CASSLPRVVFQETQYF.

The CDR3 loop is CASSLGAYSPLHF. CDR3 sequence (DNA): TGTGCCAGCAGCTTAGGGGCATATTCACCCCTCCACTTT. This chain uses TRBV7-2 with TRBJ1-6; D is uncertain. Germline CDR1 is SGHTA and CDR2 is FQGNSA. The CDR3 runs to 13 residues. V was shortened by 1 base and J by 8 bases, with 6 bases between the two germline ends.

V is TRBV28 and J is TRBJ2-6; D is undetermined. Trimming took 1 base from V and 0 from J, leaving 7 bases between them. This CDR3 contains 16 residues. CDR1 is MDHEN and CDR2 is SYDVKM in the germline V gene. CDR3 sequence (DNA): TGTGCCAGCAGTTTATCGTCCGGCTCTGGGGCCAACGTCCTGACTTTC. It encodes CASSLSSGSGANVLTF.

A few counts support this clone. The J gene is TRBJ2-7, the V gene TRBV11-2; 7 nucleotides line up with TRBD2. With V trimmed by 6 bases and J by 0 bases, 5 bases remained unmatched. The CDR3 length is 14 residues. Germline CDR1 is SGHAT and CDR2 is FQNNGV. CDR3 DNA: TGTGCCAGCAGTGGCTGGGGGGGCTCCTACGAGCAGTACTTC. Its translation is CASSGWGGSYEQYF.

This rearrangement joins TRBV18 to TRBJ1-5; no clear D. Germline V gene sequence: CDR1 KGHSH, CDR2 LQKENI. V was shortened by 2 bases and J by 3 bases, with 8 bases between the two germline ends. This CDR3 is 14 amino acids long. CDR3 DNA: TGTGCCAGCTCACCATCAACAGTCAATCAGCCCCAGCATTTT. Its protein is CASSPSTVNQPQHF.

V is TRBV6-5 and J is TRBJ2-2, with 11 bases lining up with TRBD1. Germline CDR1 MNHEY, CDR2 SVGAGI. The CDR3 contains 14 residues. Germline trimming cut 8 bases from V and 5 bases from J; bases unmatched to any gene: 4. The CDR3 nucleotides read TGTGCCAGCTTCCGGGACAGGGGGACCGGGGAGCTGTTTTTT. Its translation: CASFRDRGTGELFF.

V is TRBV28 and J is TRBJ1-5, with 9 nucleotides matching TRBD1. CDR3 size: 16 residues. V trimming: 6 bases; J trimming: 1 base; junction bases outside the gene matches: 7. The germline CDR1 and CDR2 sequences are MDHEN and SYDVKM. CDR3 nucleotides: TGTGCCAGCAGACCAACAGGGGGCTGGAGCAATCAGCCCCAGCATTTT. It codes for CASRPTGGWSNQPQHF.

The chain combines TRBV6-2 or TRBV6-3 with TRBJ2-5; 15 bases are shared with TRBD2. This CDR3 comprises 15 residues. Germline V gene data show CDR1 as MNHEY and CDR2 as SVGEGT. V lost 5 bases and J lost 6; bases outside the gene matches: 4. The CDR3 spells CASSDGTSGGKTQYF. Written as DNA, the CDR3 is TGTGCCAGCAGTGACGGGACTAGCGGGGGGAAGACCCAGTACTTC.

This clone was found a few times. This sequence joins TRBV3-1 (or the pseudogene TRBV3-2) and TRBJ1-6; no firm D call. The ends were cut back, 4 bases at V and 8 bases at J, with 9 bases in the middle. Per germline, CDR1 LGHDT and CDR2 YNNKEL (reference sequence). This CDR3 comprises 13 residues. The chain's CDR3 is CASSRGRHSPLHF. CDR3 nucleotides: TGTGCCAGCAGCCGAGGGAGGCATTCACCCCTCCACTTT.

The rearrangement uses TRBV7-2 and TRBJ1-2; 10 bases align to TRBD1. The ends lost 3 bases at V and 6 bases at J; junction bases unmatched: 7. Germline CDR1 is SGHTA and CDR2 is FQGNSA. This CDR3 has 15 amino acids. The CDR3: CASSFTDRGLDGYTF. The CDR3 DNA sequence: TGTGCCAGCAGCTTTACGGACAGGGGGTTGGATGGCTACACCTTC.

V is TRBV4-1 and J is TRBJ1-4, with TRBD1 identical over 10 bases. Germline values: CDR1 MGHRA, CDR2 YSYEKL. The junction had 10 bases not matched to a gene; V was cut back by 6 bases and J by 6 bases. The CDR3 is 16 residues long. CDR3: CASRPTGGKGYEKLFF. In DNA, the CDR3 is TGCGCCAGCAGACCGACAGGGGGCAAGGGGTATGAAAAACTGTTTTTT.

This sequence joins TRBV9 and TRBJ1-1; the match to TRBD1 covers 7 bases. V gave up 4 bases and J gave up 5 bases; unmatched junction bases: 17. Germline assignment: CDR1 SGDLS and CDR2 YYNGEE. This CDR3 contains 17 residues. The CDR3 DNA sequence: TGTGCCAGCAGCCCCCTGTTTCTAGGGGGCCGTGGGACTGAAGCTTTCTTT. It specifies CASSPLFLGGRGTEAFF.